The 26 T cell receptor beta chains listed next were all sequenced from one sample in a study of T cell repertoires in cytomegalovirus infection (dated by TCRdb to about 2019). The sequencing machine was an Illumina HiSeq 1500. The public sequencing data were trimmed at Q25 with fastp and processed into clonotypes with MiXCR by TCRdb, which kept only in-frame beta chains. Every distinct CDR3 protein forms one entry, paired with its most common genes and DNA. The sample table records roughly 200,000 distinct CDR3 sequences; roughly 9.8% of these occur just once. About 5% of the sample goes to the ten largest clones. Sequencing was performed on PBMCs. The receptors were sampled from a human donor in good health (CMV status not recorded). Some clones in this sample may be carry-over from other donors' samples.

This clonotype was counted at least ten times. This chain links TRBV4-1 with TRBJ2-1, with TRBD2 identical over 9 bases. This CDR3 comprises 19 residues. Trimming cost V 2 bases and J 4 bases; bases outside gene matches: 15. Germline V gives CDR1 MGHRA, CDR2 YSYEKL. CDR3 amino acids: CASSQPTGSFAGGYNEQFF. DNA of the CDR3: TGCGCCAGCAGCCAACCGACAGGATCCTTCGCGGGAGGGTACAATGAGCAGTTCTTC.

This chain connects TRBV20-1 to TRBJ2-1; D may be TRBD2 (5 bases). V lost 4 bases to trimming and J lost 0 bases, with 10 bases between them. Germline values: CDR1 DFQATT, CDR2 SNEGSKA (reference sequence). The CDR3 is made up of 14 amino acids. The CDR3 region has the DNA TGCAGTGCTAAAAGAGGGAGCTCCTACAATGAGCAGTTCTTC. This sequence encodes CSAKRGSSYNEQFF.

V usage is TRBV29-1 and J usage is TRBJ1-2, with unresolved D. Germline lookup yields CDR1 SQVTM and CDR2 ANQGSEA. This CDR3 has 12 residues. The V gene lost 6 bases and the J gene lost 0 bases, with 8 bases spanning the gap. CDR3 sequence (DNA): TGCAGCGTAAGTCAGTCTAACTATGGCTACACCTTC. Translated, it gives CSVSQSNYGYTF.

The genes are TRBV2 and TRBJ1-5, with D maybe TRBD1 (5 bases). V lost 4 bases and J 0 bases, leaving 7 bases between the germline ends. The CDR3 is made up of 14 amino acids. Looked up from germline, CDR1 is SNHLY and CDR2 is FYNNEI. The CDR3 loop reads CASSGGNSNQPQHF. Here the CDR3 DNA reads TGTGCCAGCAGTGGGGGGAATAGCAATCAGCCCCAGCATTTT. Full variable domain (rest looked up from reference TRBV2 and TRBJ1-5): EPEVTQTPSHQVTQMGQEVILRCVPISNHLYFYWYRQILGQKVEFLVSFYNNEISEKSEIFDDQFSVERPDGSNFTLKIRSTKLEDSAMYFCASSGGNSNQPQHFGDGTRLSIL.

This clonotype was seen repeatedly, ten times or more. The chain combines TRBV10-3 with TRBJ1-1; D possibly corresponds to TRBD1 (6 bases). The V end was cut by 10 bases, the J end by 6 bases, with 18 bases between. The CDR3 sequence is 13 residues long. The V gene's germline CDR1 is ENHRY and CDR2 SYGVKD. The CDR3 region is CATQEPGAPEAFF. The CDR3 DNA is TGTGCCACCCAAGAACCGGGGGCACCTGAAGCTTTCTTT.

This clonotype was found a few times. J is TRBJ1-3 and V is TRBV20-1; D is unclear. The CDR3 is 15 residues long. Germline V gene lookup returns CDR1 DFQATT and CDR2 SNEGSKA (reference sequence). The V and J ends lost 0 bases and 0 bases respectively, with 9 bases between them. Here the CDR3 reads CSARDPLLSGNTIYF. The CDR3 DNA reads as TGCAGTGCTAGAGATCCCCTCCTCTCTGGAAACACCATATATTTT.

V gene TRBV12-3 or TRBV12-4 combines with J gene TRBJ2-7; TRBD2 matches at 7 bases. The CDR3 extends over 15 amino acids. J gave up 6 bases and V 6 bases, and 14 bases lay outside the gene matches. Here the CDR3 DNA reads TGTGCCAGCAGACCATCGGGGGGTTCCTACCGCGAGCAGTACTTC. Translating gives CASRPSGGSYREQYF.

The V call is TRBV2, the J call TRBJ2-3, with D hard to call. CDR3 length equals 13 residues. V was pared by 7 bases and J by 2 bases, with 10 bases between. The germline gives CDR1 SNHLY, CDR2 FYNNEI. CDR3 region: CASNAEPTDTQYF. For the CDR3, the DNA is TGTGCCAGCAACGCTGAGCCCACAGATACGCAGTATTTT.

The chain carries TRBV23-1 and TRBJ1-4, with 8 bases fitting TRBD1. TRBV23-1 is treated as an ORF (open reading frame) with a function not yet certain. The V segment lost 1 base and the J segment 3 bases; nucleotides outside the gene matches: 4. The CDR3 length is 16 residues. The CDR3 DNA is TGCGCCAGCAGTCAATGGCGGGGACAGGCTAATGAAAAACTGTTTTTT. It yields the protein CASSQWRGQANEKLFF.

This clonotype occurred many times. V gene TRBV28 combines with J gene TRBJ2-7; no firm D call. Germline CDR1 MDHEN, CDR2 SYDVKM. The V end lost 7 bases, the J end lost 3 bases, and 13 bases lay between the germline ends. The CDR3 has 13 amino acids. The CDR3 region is CASKSAAFYEQYF. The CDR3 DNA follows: TGTGCCAGCAAAAGTGCGGCTTTCTACGAGCAGTACTTC.

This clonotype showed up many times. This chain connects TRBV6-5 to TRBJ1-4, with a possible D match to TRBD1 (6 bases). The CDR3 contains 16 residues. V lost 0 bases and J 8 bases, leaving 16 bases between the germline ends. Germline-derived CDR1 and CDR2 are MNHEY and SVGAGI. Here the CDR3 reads CASSYSLGGKPEKLFF. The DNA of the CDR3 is TGTGCCAGCAGTTACTCGCTGGGGGGCAAACCGGAAAAACTGTTTTTT.

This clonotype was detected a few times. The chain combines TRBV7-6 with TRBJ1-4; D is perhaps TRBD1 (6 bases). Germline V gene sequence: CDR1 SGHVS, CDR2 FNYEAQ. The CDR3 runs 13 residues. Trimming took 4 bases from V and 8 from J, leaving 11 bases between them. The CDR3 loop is CASSSGVGEKLFF. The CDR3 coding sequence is TGTGCCAGCAGCTCAGGGGTCGGCGAAAAACTGTTTTTT.

This chain's CDR3 is CASSDRRPGHTEAFF. The DNA for the CDR3 is TGCGCCAGCAGCGACCGCCGACCGGGGCACACTGAAGCTTTCTTT. This rearrangement joins TRBV4-3 to TRBJ1-1; TRBD1 might be the D (5 bases). The germline V and J ends were trimmed by 5 bases and 3 bases, with 16 bases remaining between them. The CDR3 has 15 amino acids. CDR1 LGHNA and CDR2 YSLEER come from the germline V gene.

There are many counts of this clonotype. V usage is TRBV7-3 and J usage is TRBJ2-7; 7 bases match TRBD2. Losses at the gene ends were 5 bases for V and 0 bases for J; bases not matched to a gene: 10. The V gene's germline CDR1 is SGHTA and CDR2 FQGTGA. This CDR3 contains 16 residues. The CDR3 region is CASSRQSGTSSYEQYF. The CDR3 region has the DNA TGTGCCAGCAGCAGACAAAGCGGGACGAGCTCCTACGAGCAGTACTTC.

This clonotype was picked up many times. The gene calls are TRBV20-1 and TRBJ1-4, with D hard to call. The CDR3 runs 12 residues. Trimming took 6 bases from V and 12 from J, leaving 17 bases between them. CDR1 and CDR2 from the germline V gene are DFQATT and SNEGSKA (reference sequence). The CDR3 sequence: CSATGPPLELFF. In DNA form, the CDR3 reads TGCAGTGCAACCGGACCGCCCCTAGAACTGTTTTTT.

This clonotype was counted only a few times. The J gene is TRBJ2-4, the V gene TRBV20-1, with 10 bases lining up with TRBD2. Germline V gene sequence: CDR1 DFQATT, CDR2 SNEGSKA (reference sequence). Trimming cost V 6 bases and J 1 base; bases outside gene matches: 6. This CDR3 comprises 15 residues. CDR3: CSAKSGGAAKNIQYF. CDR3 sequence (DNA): TGCAGTGCAAAAAGCGGGGGGGCGGCCAAAAACATTCAGTACTTC.

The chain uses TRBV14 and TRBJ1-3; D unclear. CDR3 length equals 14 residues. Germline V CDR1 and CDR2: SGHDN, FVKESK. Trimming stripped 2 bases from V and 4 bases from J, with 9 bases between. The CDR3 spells CASSQNAGGNTIYF. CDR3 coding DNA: TGTGCCAGCAGCCAAAACGCCGGGGGAAACACCATATATTTT.

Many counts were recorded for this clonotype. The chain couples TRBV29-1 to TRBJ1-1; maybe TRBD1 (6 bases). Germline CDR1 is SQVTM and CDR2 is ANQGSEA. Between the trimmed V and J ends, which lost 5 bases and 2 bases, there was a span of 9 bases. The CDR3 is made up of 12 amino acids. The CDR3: CSVRTVNTEAFF. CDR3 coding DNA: TGCAGCGTTCGGACAGTAAACACTGAAGCTTTCTTT.

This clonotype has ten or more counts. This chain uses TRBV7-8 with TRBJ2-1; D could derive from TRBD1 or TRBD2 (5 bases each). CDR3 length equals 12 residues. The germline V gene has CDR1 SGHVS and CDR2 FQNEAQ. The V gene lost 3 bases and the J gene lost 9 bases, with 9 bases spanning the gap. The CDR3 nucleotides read TGTGCCAGCAGCTTGTCGAGGGGTGAGCAGTTCTTC. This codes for CASSLSRGEQFF.

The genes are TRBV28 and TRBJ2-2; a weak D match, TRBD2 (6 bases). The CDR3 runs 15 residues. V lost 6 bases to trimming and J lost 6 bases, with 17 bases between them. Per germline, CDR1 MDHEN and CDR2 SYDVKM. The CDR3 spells CASRRPGTGAGELFF. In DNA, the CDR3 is TGTGCCAGCAGACGACCGGGGACGGGGGCCGGGGAGCTGTTTTTT.

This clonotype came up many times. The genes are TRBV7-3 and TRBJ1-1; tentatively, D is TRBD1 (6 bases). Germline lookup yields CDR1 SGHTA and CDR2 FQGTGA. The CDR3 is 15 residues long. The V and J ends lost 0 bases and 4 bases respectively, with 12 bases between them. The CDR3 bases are TGTGCCAGCAGCTTAACGGGGGCGTCGGCCACTGAAGCTTTCTTT. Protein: CASSLTGASATEAFF.

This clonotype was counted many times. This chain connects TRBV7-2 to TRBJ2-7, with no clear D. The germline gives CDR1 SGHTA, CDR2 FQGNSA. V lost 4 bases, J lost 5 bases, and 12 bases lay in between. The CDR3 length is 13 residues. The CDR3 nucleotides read TGTGCCAGCAGCTGGGGTGGGTTCAACGAGCAGTACTTC. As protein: CASSWGGFNEQYF.

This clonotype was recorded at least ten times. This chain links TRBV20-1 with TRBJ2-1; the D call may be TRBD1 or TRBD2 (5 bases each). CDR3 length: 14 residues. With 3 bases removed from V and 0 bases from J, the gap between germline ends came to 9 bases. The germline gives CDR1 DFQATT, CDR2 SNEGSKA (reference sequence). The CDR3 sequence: CSASGAGSYNEQFF. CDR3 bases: TGCAGTGCTAGTGGGGCGGGCTCCTACAATGAGCAGTTCTTC.

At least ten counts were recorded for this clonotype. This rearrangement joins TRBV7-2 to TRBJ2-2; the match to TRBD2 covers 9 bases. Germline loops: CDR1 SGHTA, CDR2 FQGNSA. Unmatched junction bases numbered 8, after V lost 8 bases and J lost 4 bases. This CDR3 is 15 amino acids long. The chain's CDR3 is CASGAAGGRTGELFF. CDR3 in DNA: TGTGCCAGCGGAGCGGCGGGGGGGCGCACCGGGGAGCTGTTTTTT. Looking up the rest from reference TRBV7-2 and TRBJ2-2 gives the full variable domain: GAGVSQSPSNKVTEKGKDVELRCDPISGHTALYWYRQSLGQGLEFLIYFQGNSAPDKSGLPSDRFSAERTGGSVSTLTIQRTQQEDSAVYLCASGAAGGRTGELFFGEGSRLTVL.

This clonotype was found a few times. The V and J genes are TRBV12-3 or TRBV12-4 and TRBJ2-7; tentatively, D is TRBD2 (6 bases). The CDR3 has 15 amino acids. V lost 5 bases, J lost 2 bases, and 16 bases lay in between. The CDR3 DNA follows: TGTGCCAGCAGTACTATCGTGGGGGGTACCTACGAGCAGTACTTC. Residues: CASSTIVGGTYEQYF.

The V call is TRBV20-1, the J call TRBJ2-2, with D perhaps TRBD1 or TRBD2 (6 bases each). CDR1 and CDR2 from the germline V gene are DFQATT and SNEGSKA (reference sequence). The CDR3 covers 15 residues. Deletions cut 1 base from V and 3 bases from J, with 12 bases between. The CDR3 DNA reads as TGCAGTGCTAGAGTGGCGGAGGGGGACACCGGGGAGCTGTTTTTT. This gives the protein CSARVAEGDTGELFF.